This entry lists 21 T cell receptor beta chains sequenced from one sample in a study of PD-L1 blockade in urothelial cancer. Time point reported: pretreatment peripheral blood. Libraries were prepared by immunoSEQ multiplex PCR; TCRdb keeps only in-frame clonotypes and omits some of them. The repertoire holds tens of thousands of clones, with around four fifths as singletons. The input for sequencing was PBMCs, taken around atezolizumab (anti-PD-L1) treatment. The receptors come from an older man with urothelial cancer.

The chain employs TRBV6-5 and TRBJ1-2, with D possibly being TRBD1 (6 bases). The germline gives CDR1 MNHEY, CDR2 SVGAGI. The CDR3 runs to 15 residues. Trimming took 8 bases from V and 2 from J, leaving 18 bases between them. CDR3 bases: TGTGCCAGCCGGGGGGGCGCTATTGTGAACTATGGCTACACCTTC. Its translation is CASRGGAIVNYGYTF.

The chain is built from TRBV5-1 and TRBJ2-1; D unresolved. Germline CDR1 is SGHRS and CDR2 is YFSETQ. The CDR3 is 16 amino acids. V lost 3 bases to trimming and J lost 0 bases, with 13 bases between them. The CDR3 spells CASSSRHLSSYNEQFF. CDR3 coding DNA: TGCGCCAGCAGCTCCCGACACCTGAGCTCCTACAATGAGCAGTTCTTC.

The gene calls are TRBV14 and TRBJ1-1, with TRBD1 matching over 7 bases. The CDR3 extends over 14 amino acids. The germline V gene has CDR1 SGHDN and CDR2 FVKESK. With 4 bases clipped from V and 1 base from J, the junction kept 3 bases outside the gene matches. CDR3 in amino acids: CASSPRTGNTEAFF. CDR3 coding DNA: TGTGCCAGCAGCCCACGGACAGGGAACACTGAAGCTTTCTTT.

The chain carries TRBV6-1 and TRBJ2-7, with 7 bases identical to TRBD1. Germline assignment: CDR1 MNHNS and CDR2 SASEGT. There are 13 residues in the CDR3. V shed 10 bases and J 5 bases; nucleotides not matched to a gene: 11. The CDR3, as DNA: TGTGCCACTCAGGGGGTTCAGTGGGACGAGCAGTACTTC. Its translation is CATQGVQWDEQYF.

This clone was counted a single time. V and J are TRBV5-1 and TRBJ2-5; TRBD2 might be the D (6 bases). The ends were cut back, 7 bases at V and 5 bases at J, with 21 bases in the middle. The CDR3 extends over 15 amino acids. Germline V gene lookup returns CDR1 SGHRS and CDR2 YFSETQ. The CDR3 here is CASHTSGLGGETQYF. Here the CDR3 DNA reads TGCGCCAGCCACACATCCGGTCTCGGAGGGGAGACCCAGTACTTC.

The table lists this clone with a few counts. The rearrangement uses TRBV19 and TRBJ2-7; 11 positions match TRBD2. This CDR3 spans 15 amino acids. The germline CDR1 and CDR2 sequences are LNHDA and SQIVND (reference sequence). The J segment lost 0 bases and the V segment lost 3 bases, leaving 1 base of the junction unmatched. CDR3 sequence: CASSIGLAGSYEQYF. CDR3 bases: TGTGCCAGTAGTATTGGACTAGCGGGCTCCTACGAGCAGTACTTC.

The rearrangement uses TRBV29-1 and TRBJ2-1; D might be TRBD2 (6 bases). Germline values: CDR1 SQVTM, CDR2 ANQGSEA. The CDR3 loop spans 12 amino acids. V lost 6 bases and J 0 bases, leaving 6 bases between the germline ends. CDR3 residues: CSVGSSYNEQFF. The CDR3 DNA is TGCAGCGTCGGGAGCTCCTACAATGAGCAGTTCTTC.

This chain joins TRBV29-1 and TRBJ2-1, with a weak D call TRBD2 (5 bases). This CDR3 comprises 14 residues. Germline CDR1 is SQVTM and CDR2 is ANQGSEA. Trimming stripped 4 bases from V and 8 bases from J, with 18 bases between. The DNA of the CDR3 is TGCAGCGTTGCCCCCTCTACTAGTTTCGATGAGCAGTTCTTC. Amino acid sequence: CSVAPSTSFDEQFF.

This clone was counted ten times or more. The same CDR3 arises from other DNA sequences in this sample as well. The chain is built from TRBV7-3 and TRBJ2-1; a possible D gene is TRBD2 (5 bases). V shed 2 bases and J shed 0 bases, with 5 bases lying between them. CDR3 length: 14 residues. CDR1 and CDR2 from the germline V gene are SGHTA and FQGTGA. CDR3 in amino acids: CASSLGSSYNEQFF. The CDR3 coding sequence is TGTGCCAGCAGCTTAGGGAGCTCCTACAATGAGCAGTTCTTC. The variable domain in full, completed from reference TRBV7-3 and TRBJ2-1, reads GAGVSQTPSNKVTEKGKYVELRCDPISGHTALYWYRQSLGQGPEFLIYFQGTGAADDSGLPNDRFFAVRPEGSVSTLKIQRTERGDSAVYLCASSLGSSYNEQFFGPGTRLTVL.

The V gene is TRBV15, the J gene TRBJ1-5; 8 nucleotides match TRBD1. Looked up from germline, CDR1 is LNHNV and CDR2 is YYDKDF (reference sequence). The CDR3 has 13 amino acids. V shed 0 bases and J 13 bases; nucleotides not matched to a gene: 5. CDR3 region: CATSRDRGPRQHF. The CDR3 coding sequence is TGTGCCACCAGCAGAGACAGGGGGCCTAGACAGCATTTT.

V usage is TRBV19 and J usage is TRBJ2-1; 12 bases align to TRBD2. This CDR3 is built from 17 residues. Germline CDR1 LNHDA, CDR2 SQIVND (reference sequence). V lost 0 bases to trimming and J lost 6 bases; unmatched junction nucleotides: 6. The CDR3 spells CASSIDSTSGSRNEQFF. The CDR3 nucleotides are TGTGCCAGTAGTATAGACTCGACTAGCGGGAGTCGCAATGAGCAGTTCTTC. Looking up the rest from reference TRBV19 and TRBJ2-1 gives the full variable domain: DGGITQSPKYLFRKEGQNVTLSCEQNLNHDAMYWYRQDPGQGLRLIYYSQIVNDFQKGDIAEGYSVSREKKESFPLTVTSAQKNPTAFYLCASSIDSTSGSRNEQFFGPGTRLTVL.

The count of this clone is one. The chain is built from TRBV5-6 and TRBJ2-4; D not resolved. The V and J ends lost 4 bases and 0 bases respectively, with 5 bases between them. The CDR3 runs to 13 residues. Germline lookup yields CDR1 SGHDT and CDR2 YYEEEE. CDR3: CASSILAKNIQYF. CDR3 bases: TGTGCCAGCAGCATCCTAGCCAAAAACATTCAGTACTTC.

The gene calls are TRBV7-2 and TRBJ2-7, with 10 bases fitting TRBD2. This CDR3 is built from 15 residues. Germline V gives CDR1 SGHTA, CDR2 FQGNSA. The junction had 4 bases not matched to a gene; V was cut back by 3 bases and J by 2 bases. The chain's CDR3 is CASSFTSGDTYEQYF. As DNA, the CDR3 is TGTGCCAGCAGCTTCACTAGCGGGGACACCTACGAGCAGTACTTC.

The CDR3 coding sequence is TGTGCCAGCAGTTTGCGGTCGCGGGAAGAGACCCAGTACTTC. This sequence encodes CASSLRSREETQYF. The chain recombines TRBV5-4 with TRBJ2-5; a weak D match, TRBD2 (5 bases). Germline V lookup: CDR1 SGHNT, CDR2 YYREEE (reference sequence). The CDR3 runs to 14 residues. V shed 5 bases and J shed 3 bases, with 14 bases lying between them.

The chain employs TRBV7-2 and TRBJ2-7; weak D call: TRBD2 (5 bases). The CDR3 is made up of 15 amino acids. Trimming cost V 0 bases and J 0 bases, with 9 bases left between them. Germline CDR1 and CDR2: SGHTA and FQGNSA. The CDR3 DNA reads as TGTGCCAGCAGCTTAGCGGAGGCGGGCTCCTACGAGCAGTACTTC. The encoded protein is CASSLAEAGSYEQYF. Using reference TRBV7-2 and TRBJ2-7 for the parts outside the CDR3, the full variable domain is GAGVSQSPSNKVTEKGKDVELRCDPISGHTALYWYRQSLGQGLEFLIYFQGNSAPDKSGLPSDRFSAERTGGSVSTLTIQRTQQEDSAVYLCASSLAEAGSYEQYFGPGTRLTVT.

The V gene is TRBV14, the J gene TRBJ2-2; D may be TRBD1 (6 bases). The germline V and J ends were trimmed by 3 bases and 6 bases, with 11 bases remaining between them. This CDR3 contains 14 residues. Germline loops: CDR1 SGHDN, CDR2 FVKESK. The CDR3 region is CASSHNRDSGELFF. The CDR3 DNA follows: TGTGCCAGCAGCCACAACAGGGATTCCGGGGAGCTGTTTTTT.

In its sample, this clone was seen a few times. The chain uses TRBV5-1 and TRBJ1-1; TRBD1 matches at 7 bases. V gave up 0 bases and J gave up 7 bases; unmatched junction bases: 0. The CDR3 consists of 12 residues. The germline gives CDR1 SGHRS, CDR2 YFSETQ. CDR3 bases: TGCGCCAGCAGCTTGGGGACAGGTGAAGCTTTCTTT. Translated: CASSLGTGEAFF.

A single count supports this clone. The V gene is TRBV6-6, the J gene TRBJ2-1; 9 nucleotides match TRBD2. The CDR3 covers 14 residues. J lost 7 bases, V lost 5 bases, and 6 bases had no gene match. CDR1 MNHNY and CDR2 SVGAGI come from the germline V gene (reference sequence). CDR3 loop: CASSQDSGRNEQFF. CDR3 sequence (DNA): TGTGCCAGCAGTCAGGATAGCGGGAGAAATGAGCAGTTCTTC.

The chain carries TRBV18 and TRBJ1-5, with D possibly matching TRBD1 (6 bases). CDR3 length equals 17 residues. The germline gives CDR1 KGHSH, CDR2 LQKENI. V shed 6 bases and J shed 1 base, with 19 bases lying between them. CDR3 sequence reads: CASSSSSQGNSNQPQHF. The DNA of the CDR3 is TGTGCCAGCTCGTCTTCGAGTCAGGGGAACAGCAATCAGCCCCAGCATTTT.

The chain's CDR3 is CASSQDRDRGTEAFF. In DNA form, the CDR3 reads TGCGCCAGCAGCCAAGATCGGGACAGGGGCACTGAAGCTTTCTTT. This rearrangement joins TRBV4-3 to TRBJ1-1, with 10 bases identical to TRBD1. Per germline, CDR1 LGHNA and CDR2 YSLEER. V trimming: 0 bases; J trimming: 4 bases; junction bases outside the gene matches: 2. CDR3 size: 15 residues.

The chain is built from TRBV13 and TRBJ2-7; 8 bases are shared with TRBD1. Germline CDR1 and CDR2: PRHDT and FYEKMQ (reference sequence). Trimming took 5 bases from V and 7 from J; bases not matched to a gene: 13. This CDR3 region has 15 residues. In nucleotides, the CDR3 is TGTGCCAGCAGCCAGGGGGCAGGGGCTATGAGTGAGCAGTACTTC. Protein sequence: CASSQGAGAMSEQYF.